This TCR beta chain was recovered during a study of cytomegalovirus exposure and HLA in healthy donors. Overall study context: Of several hundred genotyped donors, about 80% grouped in the Caucasian-associated ancestry cluster.

Study outcomes and limitations: Excluded were some V segments that proved indistinguishable, including TRBV6-2 and TRBV6-3. Highest at DRB1 and lowest at HLA-C, TCR association rates differed among HLA loci in a later analysis. The listing of roughly 160 TCR beta chains classed them as cytomegalovirus-associated.

Germline V lookup: CDR1 SGHRS, CDR2 YFSETQ. V was trimmed by 4 bases and J by 12 bases, leaving 17 bases between them. The CDR3 spans 14 residues. Details on this clone: Its cognate antigen is unknown.

PCR was performed using 60 Vbeta and 13 Jbeta primers. Libraries were prepared by immunoSEQ multiplex PCR; TCRdb keeps only in-frame clonotypes and omits some of them. The data contain 100,000 to 150,000 clones, about 78% of them singletons. V usage is TRBV5-1 and J usage is TRBJ1-6; D remains unclear. The sample was PBMCs. The TCR was taken from a man between 25 and 39 years old in good health and CMV-seronegative. Written as DNA, the CDR3 is TGCGCCAGCAGCGTCCAGGCAAGCCAACAACCCCTCCACTTT. Amino acid sequence: CASSVQASQQPLHF.